This passage covers 6 T cell receptor beta chains from one sample sequenced in a study of cytomegalovirus exposure and HLA in healthy donors (dated by TCRdb to the late 2010s). The method was the immunoSEQ multiplex PCR assay. A mixture of 60 forward primers for TCR Vbeta segments and 13 reverse primers for TCR Jbeta segments was used in the multiplex PCR. TCRdb holds this immuneACCESS table with in-frame rearrangements only. Some clones are missing; in checked studies, unresolved V genes explain under half, and the rest has no known cause. For this sample there are tens of thousands of clones; 86% appear just once. The ten largest make up about 8.6% of the sample. Sequenced input: PBMCs. The receptors here all came from a man aged 25-40 years in good health and CMV-seropositive.

V usage is TRBV27 and J usage is TRBJ2-7, with 7 bases lining up with TRBD1. The CDR3 is 13 residues long. The ends lost 6 bases at V and 3 bases at J; junction bases unmatched: 5. Germline CDR1 MNHEY, CDR2 SMNVEV (reference sequence). CDR3 DNA sequence: TGTGCCAGCAGCCGGGACAGATACTACGAGCAGTACTTC. This codes for CASSRDRYYEQYF.

The rearrangement joins TRBV19 to TRBJ1-1; D gene unclear. The CDR3 consists of 13 residues. V lost 1 base and J lost 5, with 8 bases in between. The germline CDR1 and CDR2 sequences are LNHDA and SQIVND (reference sequence). Here the CDR3 reads CASSIVEWTEAFF. CDR3 DNA: TGTGCCAGTAGTATAGTTGAGTGGACTGAAGCTTTCTTT. Full variable domain (remainder filled in from reference TRBV19 and TRBJ1-1): DGGITQSPKYLFRKEGQNVTLSCEQNLNHDAMYWYRQDPGQGLRLIYYSQIVNDFQKGDIAEGYSVSREKKESFPLTVTSAQKNPTAFYLCASSIVEWTEAFFGQGTRLTVV.

The chain is built from TRBV6-4 and TRBJ2-1; 15 nucleotides agree with TRBD2. CDR3 length equals 17 residues. The junction had 3 bases not matched to a gene; V was cut back by 4 bases and J by 2 bases. CDR1 and CDR2 (germline): MRHNA, SNTAGT. The CDR3 DNA reads as TGTGCCAGCAGTGTCGGACTAGCGGGAGGGACCTACAATGAGCAGTTCTTC. This translates into CASSVGLAGGTYNEQFF.

The rearrangement joins TRBV2 to TRBJ2-3; 11 bases map to TRBD2. The CDR3 is made up of 15 amino acids. Germline lookup yields CDR1 SNHLY and CDR2 FYNNEI. Trimming removed 4 bases from V and 4 bases from J; junction bases left unmatched: 4. The CDR3 DNA reads as TGTGCCAGCAGTGGACTAGCGGGAATCGCAGATACGCAGTATTTT. Translated: CASSGLAGIADTQYF.

This clone was seen only a few times. J is TRBJ2-1 and V is TRBV19, with 7 bases that match TRBD2. The junction had 6 bases not matched to a gene; V was cut back by 6 bases and J by 4 bases. This CDR3 is 14 amino acids long. The V gene's germline CDR1 is LNHDA and CDR2 SQIVND (reference sequence). The CDR3 region is CASREAGIYNEQFF. The CDR3 coding sequence is TGTGCCAGTAGGGAAGCGGGGATATACAATGAGCAGTTCTTC. Filled out from reference TRBV19 and TRBJ2-1, the complete variable domain reads DGGITQSPKYLFRKEGQNVTLSCEQNLNHDAMYWYRQDPGQGLRLIYYSQIVNDFQKGDIAEGYSVSREKKESFPLTVTSAQKNPTAFYLCASREAGIYNEQFFGPGTRLTVL.

This chain connects TRBV30 to TRBJ2-4, with a weak D call TRBD1 (6 bases). The CDR3 spans 13 residues. Trimming stripped 2 bases from V and 8 bases from J, with 13 bases between. Per germline, CDR1 GTSNPN and CDR2 SVGIG (reference sequence). CDR3 protein: CAWSSRGADIQYF. Here the CDR3 DNA reads TGTGCCTGGAGTTCCAGGGGCGCGGACATTCAGTACTTC.